The clone carrying this T cell receptor beta chain occurred a few times. Libraries were prepared by immunoSEQ multiplex PCR; TCRdb keeps only in-frame clonotypes and omits some of them. Here the sample spans 13,000 or so clones, around four fifths being singletons. The data were taken from a study of blood T cell repertoires in COVID-19. About the study: The United States, Italy and Spain were the sources of the acute and convalescent COVID-19 samples. The analysed material was cDNA or gDNA that came from T cells, B-cell-depleted T cells, or PBMCs.

CDR1 and CDR2 from the germline V gene are SGHRS and YFSETQ. Losses at the gene ends were 4 bases for V and 7 bases for J; bases not matched to a gene: 16. The CDR3 extends over 17 amino acids. J is TRBJ2-1 and V is TRBV5-1, with TRBD1 matching 8 bases. The TCR originated in a man in his forties or fifties with active or convalescent COVID-19. What was sequenced was peripheral blood. The CDR3 bases are TGCGCCAGCAGCCAGCCGGATGGGCAGGGGGCGCGTAATGAGCAGTTCTTC. This translates into CASSQPDGQGARNEQFF.